This TCR beta chain emerged from a study of CD8 T cells in ankylosing spondylitis. TCRdb re-analysed the 5' RACE reads in MiXCR, keeping a single row per CDR3 protein. This sample has a few hundred thousand distinct CDR3 sequences, with about 11% found just once. This clonotype was seen at least ten times. This CDR3 has 16 residues. The germline V gene has CDR1 SGHRS and CDR2 YFSETQ. Trimming took 0 bases from V and 4 from J, leaving 16 bases between them. The specimen sequenced was blood, either unsorted or a sorted T cell fraction (not recorded which). This TCR was recovered from a male donor with ankylosing spondylitis or in good health (not recorded which). The chain is built from TRBV5-1 and TRBJ1-1; no firm D call. CDR3 nucleotide sequence: TGCGCCAGCAGCTTGGACGGATTGGCGACGGGCACTGAAGCTTTCTTT. Its translation is CASSLDGLATGTEAFF.